This T cell receptor beta chain comes out of a study of T cell responses to AZD1222 COVID-19 vaccine. The germline gives CDR1 DFQATT, CDR2 SNEGSKA (reference sequence). This CDR3 region has 14 residues. The ends were cut back, 3 bases at V and 8 bases at J, with 16 bases in the middle. Profiling relied on immunoSEQ multiplex PCR, and the TCRdb table lists in-frame clones only, not all of them. The sample includes some 96,000 clones, roughly 88% of them seen just once. J is TRBJ1-4 and V is TRBV20-1, with D possibly TRBD1 on 6 matching bases. The receptor's source is an adult in good health. This specimen was peripheral blood, taken on day 0 of AZD1222 vaccination. The CDR3 is CSASHRGLGEKLFF. The CDR3 DNA follows: TGCAGTGCTAGTCATCGGGGGCTCGGGGAAAAACTGTTTTTT.